The 7 T cell receptor beta chains reported below all come from one sample, sequenced in a study of blood T cell repertoires in COVID-19. Profiling relied on immunoSEQ multiplex PCR, and the TCRdb table lists in-frame clones only, not all of them. This sample yields nearly 250,000 clones, of which approximately 85% are seen a single time; approximately 8.6% belongs to the top ten. What was sequenced was PBMCs or T cells enriched from blood (not recorded which). The receptors were gathered from a woman aged 50 to 60 with acute COVID-19.

This clone was counted once. This chain connects TRBV23-1 to TRBJ2-3; maybe TRBD1 (5 bases). TRBV23-1 belongs to the ORF category, with a function that is uncertain. Trimming shortened V by 0 bases and J by 4 bases, and 8 bases separated the two germline ends. The CDR3 contains 14 residues. CDR3 region: CASSQSSGPDTQYF. The CDR3 DNA reads TGCGCCAGCAGTCAATCGTCAGGGCCAGATACGCAGTATTTT.

This sequence joins TRBV24-1 and TRBJ2-1; 8 bases agree with TRBD2. V shed 4 bases, J shed 9 bases, and the junction held 10 bases outside the gene matches. This CDR3 comprises 15 residues. Germline loops: CDR1 KGHDR, CDR2 SFDVKD. CDR3 residues: CATSDPSTSGTEQFF. CDR3 sequence (DNA): TGTGCCACCAGTGACCCCTCAACTAGCGGTACTGAGCAGTTCTTC.

The rearrangement links TRBV18 to TRBJ2-5, with TRBD2 as a possible D gene (6 bases). The germline CDR1 and CDR2 sequences are KGHSH and LQKENI. Between the trimmed V and J ends, which lost 1 base and 5 bases, there was a span of 20 bases. CDR3 length equals 17 residues. The CDR3 here is CASSPRPAGQLGETQYF. In DNA form, the CDR3 reads TGTGCCAGCTCACCACGTCCAGCGGGCCAATTGGGCGAGACCCAGTACTTC.

V usage is TRBV6-2 or TRBV6-3 and J usage is TRBJ1-1; 8 nucleotides align to TRBD1. The CDR3 spans 14 residues. Germline assignment: CDR1 MNHEY and CDR2 SVGEGT. Unmatched junction bases numbered 10, after V lost 5 bases and J lost 8 bases. The CDR3 spells CASSRRTGLSEAFF. DNA for the CDR3: TGTGCCAGCAGTCGTCGGACAGGGCTTTCGGAAGCTTTCTTT.

This rearrangement joins TRBV11-2 to TRBJ2-1, with 8 bases identical to TRBD2. V was clipped by 4 bases and J by 0 bases; unmatched bases: 2. The germline CDR1 and CDR2 sequences are SGHAT and FQNNGV. The CDR3 is 15 amino acids. The CDR3 protein is CASSSGGGSYNEQFF. The CDR3 nucleotides are TGTGCCAGCAGCTCGGGGGGGGGCTCCTACAATGAGCAGTTCTTC.

V gene TRBV4-3 combines with J gene TRBJ1-1, with TRBD1 matching 8 bases. Germline V gene lookup returns CDR1 LGHNA and CDR2 YSLEER. V lost 1 base to trimming and J lost 4 bases; unmatched junction nucleotides: 2. This CDR3 contains 14 residues. The CDR3 is CASSQVQGVTEAFF. CDR3 nucleotide sequence: TGCGCCAGCAGCCAAGTACAGGGGGTCACTGAAGCTTTCTTT.

This clone was detected only a few times. V gene TRBV9 combines with J gene TRBJ2-7; 7 positions match TRBD1. From germline, CDR1 is SGDLS and CDR2 YYNGEE. The J segment lost 4 bases and the V segment lost 0 bases, leaving 7 bases of the junction unmatched. The CDR3 runs 15 residues. CDR3 sequence (DNA): TGTGCCAGCAGCGTAGCGGCAGGGGGTTCTTACGAGCAGTACTTC. Translation: CASSVAAGGSYEQYF.